Here is one TCR beta chain with its context. Its antigen is unidentified. These data belong to a study of cytomegalovirus exposure and HLA in healthy donors. The study, taken as a whole, reports: Rare TCR sequences predominated, though certain public TCRs were found in many donors. Cytomegalovirus status was reportedly diagnosed by the classifier with high sensitivity and specificity. Subsequent analysis of the 120 or so validation repertoires found a tendency for first-cohort TCR clusters to co-occur.

Germline V gives CDR1 SGHNT, CDR2 YENEEA. The CDR3 runs 15 residues. With V trimmed by 3 bases and J by 1 base, 5 bases remained unmatched. Sequencing was performed with immunoSEQ multiplex PCR; in TCRdb, only in-frame clones are kept and a portion is missing. The sample yields 85,000 to 120,000 clones, approximately 95% seen once. These donors were members of the roughly 120-subject validation cohort, a group separate from the roughly 670-subject first cohort. The chain couples TRBV11-3 to TRBJ1-1; 7 bases align to TRBD1. The TCR was taken from a woman aged 18-30 years in good health and CMV-seronegative. Sequencing used PBMCs. CDR3 residues: CASSLPQGGNTEAFF. CDR3 DNA: TGTGCCAGCAGCTTGCCCCAGGGGGGGAACACTGAAGCTTTCTTT.